These T cell receptor beta chains were read from a single sample in a study of glioma-infiltrating T cells after dendritic cell vaccination. The method was immunoSEQ multiplex PCR; TCRdb's version includes in-frame clones alone and lacks a portion of them. The sample lists over 55,000 clones, 65% to 90% seen once, with 7.9% in the top ten. Source: blood, taken before dendritic cell vaccination. Every receptor here comes from a human donor with glioblastoma. Each CDR3 is given with its conserved first and last residue. Each record gives: CDR3 length, D gene, V gene, J gene, clone size, CDR3 DNA, CDR3 protein. The D gene is left open where the match is weak. Clone size is shown for a subset of rows, as once, few, many or a class of expanded clone.

len: 15
d_gene: NA
v_gene: TRBV9
j_gene: TRBJ1-2
abundance: NA
CDR3nt: TGTGCCAGCAGCGTCGGGGGGGCCCCGAACTATGGCTACACCTTC
CDR3aa: CASSVGGAPNYGYTF

len: 13
d_gene: TRBD1
v_gene: TRBV10-3
j_gene: TRBJ2-7
abundance: NA
CDR3nt: TGTGCCATCAAGACGGACAGGGGCTACGAGCAGTACTTC
CDR3aa: CAIKTDRGYEQYF

len: 14
d_gene: NA
v_gene: TRBV5-1
j_gene: TRBJ2-7
abundance: NA
CDR3nt: TGCGCCAGCAGCTTGGGACCCTCGGGCTACGAGCAGTACTTC
CDR3aa: CASSLGPSGYEQYF

len: 16
d_gene: TRBD1
v_gene: TRBV6-1
j_gene: TRBJ1-2
abundance: NA
CDR3nt: TGTGCCAGCAGTGAAGCCCAGGGACAGGTCGGTTATGGCTACACCTTC
CDR3aa: CASSEAQGQVGYGYTF

len: 15
d_gene: TRBD1
v_gene: TRBV5-6
j_gene: TRBJ1-2
abundance: NA
CDR3nt: TGTGCCAGCAGCCCTTTTGGACAGGGAAAATATGGCTACACCTTC
CDR3aa: CASSPFGQGKYGYTF

len: 15
d_gene: NA
v_gene: TRBV6-4
j_gene: TRBJ2-3
abundance: few
CDR3nt: TGTGCCAGCAGTGCCGGGAAAACTAGCACAGATACGCAGTATTTT
CDR3aa: CASSAGKTSTDTQYF

len: 15
d_gene: TRBD1
v_gene: TRBV4-3
j_gene: TRBJ1-2
abundance: NA
CDR3nt: TGCGCCAGCAGCCAAGATCCCGGGACAGGGTATGGCTACACCTTC
CDR3aa: CASSQDPGTGYGYTF

len: 14
d_gene: NA
v_gene: TRBV7-2
j_gene: TRBJ1-6
abundance: NA
CDR3nt: TGTGCCAGCAGCTTCCCGGGGGAGGTTTCACCCCTCCACTTT
CDR3aa: CASSFPGEVSPLHF

len: 13
d_gene: NA
v_gene: TRBV4-2
j_gene: TRBJ1-1
abundance: NA
CDR3nt: TGTGCCAGCAGCCAAGAGAGGAACACTGAAGCTTTCTTT
CDR3aa: CASSQERNTEAFF

len: 17
d_gene: NA
v_gene: TRBV19
j_gene: TRBJ1-2
abundance: NA
CDR3nt: TGTGCCAGTAGTCCACTCCTCATTTCAGGGCCGGACTATGGCTACACCTTC
CDR3aa: CASSPLLISGPDYGYTF

len: 17
d_gene: TRBD1
v_gene: TRBV23-1
j_gene: TRBJ2-5
abundance: NA
CDR3nt: TGCGCCAGCACTCACGCGACAGGGGGATTGTACCAAGAGACCCAGTACTTC
CDR3aa: CASTHATGGLYQETQYF

len: 16
d_gene: TRBD1
v_gene: TRBV4-2
j_gene: TRBJ1-2
abundance: NA
CDR3nt: TGTGCCAGCAGAAACGACGGGACAGGGAAATACTATGGCTACACCTTC
CDR3aa: CASRNDGTGKYYGYTF

len: 15
d_gene: TRBD2
v_gene: TRBV5-1
j_gene: TRBJ2-7
abundance: NA
CDR3nt: TGCGCCAGCAGCGATCCAGCGGGGGGGATCTACGAGCAGTACTTC
CDR3aa: CASSDPAGGIYEQYF

len: 13
d_gene: NA
v_gene: TRBV7-3
j_gene: TRBJ1-1
abundance: NA
CDR3nt: TGTGCCAGCAGCAAACAGGGGAACACTGAAGCTTTCTTT
CDR3aa: CASSKQGNTEAFF

len: 14
d_gene: TRBD2
v_gene: TRBV6-1
j_gene: TRBJ2-1
abundance: NA
CDR3nt: TGTGCCAGCACCTCTAGCGGGGGGTACAATGAGCAGTTCTTC
CDR3aa: CASTSSGGYNEQFF

len: 12
d_gene: NA
v_gene: TRBV2
j_gene: TRBJ2-7
abundance: NA
CDR3nt: TGTGCCAGCAGGGAGGAGAGCTACGAGCAGTACTTC
CDR3aa: CASREESYEQYF

len: 13
d_gene: NA
v_gene: TRBV6-6
j_gene: TRBJ1-4
abundance: once
CDR3nt: TGTGCCACCAGGTTTGGCACCTCGGAAAAACTGTTTTTT
CDR3aa: CATRFGTSEKLFF

len: 20
d_gene: TRBD1
v_gene: TRBV4-3
j_gene: TRBJ2-1
abundance: NA
CDR3nt: TGCGCCAGCAGCCAAGAGCGCGAGACAGGGGCCGTATTCTCCTACAATGAGCAGTTCTTC
CDR3aa: CASSQERETGAVFSYNEQFF

len: 15
d_gene: NA
v_gene: TRBV15
j_gene: TRBJ2-3
abundance: NA
CDR3nt: TGTGCCACCAAGGGTCAGGGATTTAGCACAGATACGCAGTATTTT
CDR3aa: CATKGQGFSTDTQYF

len: 16
d_gene: NA
v_gene: TRBV6-1
j_gene: TRBJ1-4
abundance: NA
CDR3nt: TGTGCCAGCAGTGACTTTTGGGGGGGGGCGGCTGAAAAACTGTTTTTT
CDR3aa: CASSDFWGGAAEKLFF

len: 15
d_gene: TRBD1
v_gene: TRBV4-1
j_gene: TRBJ2-7
abundance: NA
CDR3nt: TGCGCCAGCAGCCCCAGTCCCGGGACAGGGGTCGAGCAGTACTTC
CDR3aa: CASSPSPGTGVEQYF

len: 16
d_gene: TRBD1
v_gene: TRBV4-1
j_gene: TRBJ1-3
abundance: NA
CDR3nt: TGCGCCAGCAGCCAAACAGGGGTCATCTCTGGAAACACCATATATTTT
CDR3aa: CASSQTGVISGNTIYF

len: 14
d_gene: NA
v_gene: TRBV7-2
j_gene: TRBJ1-2
abundance: NA
CDR3nt: TGTGCCAGCAGCTTAGCTTCGGGGGAAGAAGGCTACACCTTC
CDR3aa: CASSLASGEEGYTF

len: 14
d_gene: NA
v_gene: TRBV6-5
j_gene: TRBJ1-2
abundance: NA
CDR3nt: TGTGCCAGCAGTTATAGTGGTCCCGTCTATGGCTACACCTTC
CDR3aa: CASSYSGPVYGYTF

len: 15
d_gene: TRBD1
v_gene: TRBV6-6
j_gene: TRBJ1-5
abundance: once
CDR3nt: TGTGCCAGCCTGGGACAGTTTTATAGCAATCAGCCCCAGCATTTT
CDR3aa: CASLGQFYSNQPQHF

len: 20
d_gene: TRBD1
v_gene: TRBV5-1
j_gene: TRBJ2-2
abundance: NA
CDR3nt: TGCGCCACTACCCCCCCCTGTAGACCCCCAGGGACAGAAAACACCGGGGAGCTGTTTTTT
CDR3aa: CATTPPCRPPGTENTGELFF

len: 14
d_gene: TRBD1
v_gene: TRBV5-4
j_gene: TRBJ1-2
abundance: NA
CDR3nt: TGTGCCAGCACCCCGGGACAGACGAACTATGGCTACACCTTC
CDR3aa: CASTPGQTNYGYTF

len: 14
d_gene: NA
v_gene: TRBV9
j_gene: TRBJ1-1
abundance: once
CDR3nt: TGTGCCAGCAGCGCCCCCGGAAGAGGCACTGAAGCTTTCTTT
CDR3aa: CASSAPGRGTEAFF

len: 14
d_gene: NA
v_gene: TRBV5-1
j_gene: TRBJ2-2
abundance: NA
CDR3nt: TGCGCCAGCAGCTCCGGACTGAACACCGGGGAGCTGTTTTTT
CDR3aa: CASSSGLNTGELFF

len: 15
d_gene: TRBD1
v_gene: TRBV7-2
j_gene: TRBJ1-2
abundance: NA
CDR3nt: TGTGCCAGCAGCTTGAGGGGGCAAGCCTCTCAGGGCTACACCTTC
CDR3aa: CASSLRGQASQGYTF

len: 15
d_gene: TRBD2
v_gene: TRBV27
j_gene: TRBJ2-5
abundance: NA
CDR3nt: TGTGCCAGCAGTTTACGAAGCGGGGTCCAAGAGACCCAGTACTTC
CDR3aa: CASSLRSGVQETQYF

len: 16
d_gene: NA
v_gene: TRBV7-3
j_gene: TRBJ1-3
abundance: NA
CDR3nt: TGTGCCAGCAGCTTAACCCCGGAGAGCTCTGGAAACACCATATATTTT
CDR3aa: CASSLTPESSGNTIYF

len: 16
d_gene: TRBD1
v_gene: TRBV6-1
j_gene: TRBJ1-4
abundance: NA
CDR3nt: TGTGCCAGCAGTGAAGCGCGTGGAGGGACAGGTGAAAAACTGTTTTTT
CDR3aa: CASSEARGGTGEKLFF

len: 13
d_gene: NA
v_gene: TRBV30
j_gene: TRBJ2-5
abundance: few
CDR3nt: TGTGCCTGGCTCCACCAGGGGAAAGAGACCCAGTACTTC
CDR3aa: CAWLHQGKETQYF

len: 14
d_gene: NA
v_gene: TRBV9
j_gene: TRBJ2-5
abundance: NA
CDR3nt: TGTGCCAGCAGCCCCGGACTGCTTCAAGAGACCCAGTACTTC
CDR3aa: CASSPGLLQETQYF

len: 14
d_gene: NA
v_gene: TRBV7-6
j_gene: TRBJ2-1
abundance: many
CDR3nt: TGTGCCAGCAGCCGCCGGGACTCGGACAATGAGCAGTTCTTC
CDR3aa: CASSRRDSDNEQFF

len: 15
d_gene: TRBD1
v_gene: TRBV6-1
j_gene: TRBJ2-1
abundance: once
CDR3nt: TGTGCCAGCAGTGCCCCGGGACAGGGGGCCGGTGAGCAGTTCTTC
CDR3aa: CASSAPGQGAGEQFF

len: 14
d_gene: TRBD1
v_gene: TRBV6-1
j_gene: TRBJ1-2
abundance: once
CDR3nt: TGTGCCAGTCGGGACAGGGGGAGGGACTATGGCTACACCTTC
CDR3aa: CASRDRGRDYGYTF

len: 16
d_gene: TRBD1
v_gene: TRBV2
j_gene: TRBJ2-3
abundance: NA
CDR3nt: TGTGCCAGCAGCCCCGGGGCAGGGGGACGTACAGATACGCAGTATTTT
CDR3aa: CASSPGAGGRTDTQYF

len: 19
d_gene: TRBD1
v_gene: TRBV2
j_gene: TRBJ1-2
abundance: NA
CDR3nt: TGTGCCAGCAGTGAAGCGGCCCCCGGGACAGGGTCCCGGGACTATGGCTACACCTTC
CDR3aa: CASSEAAPGTGSRDYGYTF

len: 15
d_gene: TRBD1
v_gene: TRBV6-1
j_gene: TRBJ2-6
abundance: NA
CDR3nt: TGTGCCAGCAGTGAAGCGACAGGGGGGGCCAACGTCCTGACTTTC
CDR3aa: CASSEATGGANVLTF

len: 13
d_gene: NA
v_gene: TRBV27
j_gene: TRBJ2-7
abundance: NA
CDR3nt: TGTGCCAGCAGTTTAGGAGCAGCCTACGAGCAGTACTTC
CDR3aa: CASSLGAAYEQYF

len: 14
d_gene: TRBD1
v_gene: TRBV19
j_gene: TRBJ1-1
abundance: NA
CDR3nt: TGTGCCAGTAGTTCGGACAGGGTGAACACTGAAGCTTTCTTT
CDR3aa: CASSSDRVNTEAFF

len: 16
d_gene: NA
v_gene: TRBV9
j_gene: TRBJ2-3
abundance: NA
CDR3nt: TGTGCCAGCAGCCCCCGCTCCCCTGGCCCCACAGATACGCAGTATTTT
CDR3aa: CASSPRSPGPTDTQYF

len: 13
d_gene: NA
v_gene: TRBV6-1
j_gene: TRBJ1-4
abundance: NA
CDR3nt: TGTGCCAGCAGTGACCTAACGGGGGAAAAACTGTTTTTT
CDR3aa: CASSDLTGEKLFF

len: 16
d_gene: TRBD2
v_gene: TRBV7-2
j_gene: TRBJ2-1
abundance: NA
CDR3nt: TGTGCCAGCAGCTTAGCGGCTAGCGGGGCATACAATGAGCAGTTCTTC
CDR3aa: CASSLAASGAYNEQFF

len: 15
d_gene: TRBD1
v_gene: TRBV13
j_gene: TRBJ1-6
abundance: NA
CDR3nt: TGTGCCAGCAGCAACCCAGGGGGCCATAATTCACCCCTCCACTTT
CDR3aa: CASSNPGGHNSPLHF